This T cell receptor (beta chain) emerged from a study of cytomegalovirus exposure and HLA in healthy donors. Overall study results and limits: Data from an earlier analysis indicated that most TCR beta V segments were productive either about 87% or about 30% of the time.

Germline V gene sequence: CDR1 SGHNT, CDR2 YYREEE (reference sequence). The CDR3 is 14 residues long. About this clone itself: Its target is not known.

Amplification used 60 Vbeta primers and 13 Jbeta primers. Using immunoSEQ multiplex PCR, the repertoire was profiled, and TCRdb retains in-frame clones only, with some absent. The sample includes just under 80,000 clones, approximately 78% of them seen just once. This rearrangement joins TRBV5-4 to TRBJ2-5, with 9 bases lining up with TRBD2. The assigned J gene may be wrong: the sequence end matches TRBJ2-7 better. The material sequenced was PBMCs. This TCR was recovered from a man aged 35 to 55 in good health and CMV-seronegative. CDR3 in amino acids: CASSSGTSIYEQYF. The CDR3 DNA is TGTGCCAGCAGCTCCGGGACTAGCATCTACGAGCAGTACTTC.